This is a list of T cell receptor beta chains from one sample in a study of response to subunit inactivated influenza vaccine. From the RT-PCR reads, TCRdb called clonotypes with MiXCR, one entry per CDR3 protein. The sample yields fewer than 600,000 distinct CDR3 sequences, approximately 7.2% seen once. The source was PBMCs from blood, collected around 25 months after vaccination. The receptors were gathered from a man between 45 and 75 years old who received an inactivated influenza vaccine. CDR3s include the opening cysteine and the closing phenylalanine or tryptophan. The order of the fields is J gene, clone size, V gene, D gene, CDR3 DNA, CDR3 protein. The D gene is left open where the match is weak. Part of the rows lack a size; the others show once, few, many or a class for expanded clones.

TRBJ2-1 | NA | TRBV7-2 | NA | TGTGCCAGCAGCTTAGACAGGGCATACAATGAGCAGTTCTTC | CASSLDRAYNEQFF
TRBJ1-2 | few | TRBV20-1 | TRBD1 | TGCAGTGCTAGATGGGGACAGGGGGGCTATGGCTACACCTTC | CSARWGQGGYGYTF
TRBJ2-5 | NA | TRBV6-1 | TRBD1 | TGTGCCAGCAGCGAACCGGGACAGGGGCCGAGGGAGACCCAGTACTTC | CASSEPGQGPRETQYF
TRBJ2-2 | many | TRBV5-1 | TRBD1 | TGCGCCACCGCCCCGACAGGGAGTACCGGGGAGCTGTTTTTT | CATAPTGSTGELFF
TRBJ1-5 | many | TRBV12-3/TRBV12-4 | NA | TGTGCCAGCAGCCTCTTCCTATATAGTAATCAGCCCCAGCATTTT | CASSLFLYSNQPQHF
TRBJ2-3 | few | TRBV12-5 | TRBD1 | TGTGCAATCGGGACAGGGGGGACAGATACGCAGTATTTT | CAIGTGGTDTQYF
TRBJ1-5 | NA | TRBV7-9 | NA | TGTGCCAGCAGCCCGAGTCCGTCCCAGCCCCAGCATTTT | CASSPSPSQPQHF
TRBJ2-1 | many | TRBV6-2/TRBV6-3 | NA | TGTGCCAGCAAAATCACCCCCCCTGGGGCTGGTGAGCAGTTCTTC | CASKITPPGAGEQFF
TRBJ2-7 | many | TRBV7-6 | TRBD2 | TGTGCCAGCAGCTTAGGCTCTAGCGGGAGAGTGTACGAGCAGTACTTC | CASSLGSSGRVYEQYF
TRBJ2-2 | few | TRBV4-1 | TRBD2 | TGCGCCAGCAGCCAAGATCGGCTAGCGGGGGGGAAATACGGGGAGCTGTTTTTT | CASSQDRLAGGKYGELFF
TRBJ2-1 | NA | TRBV7-3 | NA | TGTGCCAGCAGTTTTGGTGGATTCTCGGTAAGCTACCTATACAATGAGCAGTTCTTC | CASSFGGFSVSYLYNEQFF
TRBJ2-3 | NA | TRBV5-1 | NA | TGCGCCAGCAGCGTGGTGAGGACATCTAGCACAGATACGCAGTATTTT | CASSVVRTSSTDTQYF
TRBJ2-3 | many | TRBV7-8 | NA | TGTGCCAGCAGCTTAGCGGGGCCACACACAGATACGCAGTATTTT | CASSLAGPHTDTQYF
TRBJ2-1 | few | TRBV28 | NA | TGTGCCAGCAGTTTCCGCGATAGCTCCTACAATGAGCAGTTCTTC | CASSFRDSSYNEQFF
TRBJ1-1 | few | TRBV7-9 | NA | TGTGCCAGCAGCTTAGCCCGGGGGTGGGGAACTGAAGCTTTCTTT | CASSLARGWGTEAFF
TRBJ2-7 | NA | TRBV20-1 | NA | TGCAGTGCCGAAACGGGCTCGGGTTACGAGCAGTACTTC | CSAETGSGYEQYF
TRBJ1-1 | NA | TRBV29-1 | NA | TGCAGCGTTGAGCGCAGCATGAACACTGAAGCTTTCTTT | CSVERSMNTEAFF
TRBJ2-6 | few | TRBV20-1 | NA | TGCAGTGCTAGCGCGGAGACCTGGCGGGCCAACGTCCTGACTTTC | CSASAETWRANVLTF
TRBJ2-3 | NA | TRBV9 | NA | TGTGCCAGCAGCCGGGTTTCCGATACGCAGTATTTT | CASSRVSDTQYF
TRBJ1-5 | NA | TRBV5-5 | NA | TGTGCCAGCAGCTTGGAGTGGCAGTTCAATCAGCCCCAGCATTTT | CASSLEWQFNQPQHF
TRBJ2-1 | NA | TRBV27 | TRBD2 | TGTGCCAGCAGACCCGCCGCGGGAGGGGCTTACAATGAGCAGTTCTTC | CASRPAAGGAYNEQFF
TRBJ2-3 | many | TRBV3-1 | TRBD2 | TGTGCCAGCAGCCAAGCCCTAGCGGGAGTTTACTCAACCCTATTTTTT | CASSQALAGVYSTLFF